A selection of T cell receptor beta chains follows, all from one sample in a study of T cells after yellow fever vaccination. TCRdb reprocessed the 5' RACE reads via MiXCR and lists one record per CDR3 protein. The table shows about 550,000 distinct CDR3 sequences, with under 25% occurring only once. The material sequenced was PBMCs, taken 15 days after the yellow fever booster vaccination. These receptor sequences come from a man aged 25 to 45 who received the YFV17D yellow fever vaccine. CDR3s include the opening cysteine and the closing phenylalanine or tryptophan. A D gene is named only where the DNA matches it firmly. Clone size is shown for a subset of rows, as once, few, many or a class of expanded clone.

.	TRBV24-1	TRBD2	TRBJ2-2	TGTGCCACCAGTGACGCCGGGGGACTAACCGGGGAGCTGTTTTTT	CATSDAGGLTGELFF
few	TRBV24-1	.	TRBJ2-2	TGTGCCACCAGCTCGGAGAACACCGGGGAGCTGTTTTTT	CATSSENTGELFF
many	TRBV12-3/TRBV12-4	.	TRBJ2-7	TGTGCCAGCAGTTTTGGACGGATCTACGAGCAGTACTTC	CASSFGRIYEQYF
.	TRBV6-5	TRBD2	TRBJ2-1	TGTGCCAGCAGTTACTCTCTAGCGGGAGTGCACAATGAGCAGTTCTTC	CASSYSLAGVHNEQFF
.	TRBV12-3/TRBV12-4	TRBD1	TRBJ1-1	TGTGCCAGCAGTTTTCGGACAGGTTTGAACACTGAAGCTTTCTTT	CASSFRTGLNTEAFF
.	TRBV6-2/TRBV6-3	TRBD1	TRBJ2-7	TGTGCCAGCAGTCTAAAAGGGACAGGGAACTACGAGCAGTACTTC	CASSLKGTGNYEQYF
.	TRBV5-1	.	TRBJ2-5	TGCGCCAGCAGCTTGCAATTAACGTACCAAGAGACCCAGTACTTC	CASSLQLTYQETQYF
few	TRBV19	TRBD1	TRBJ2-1	TGTGCCAGTAGACAGGGGGAGCCACGAAATGAGCAGTTCTTC	CASRQGEPRNEQFF
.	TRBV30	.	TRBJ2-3	TGTGCCTACATAGCGGAGAACACAGATACGCAGTATTTT	CAYIAENTDTQYF
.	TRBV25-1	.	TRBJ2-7	TGTGCCAGCAGTGCAGATCGTGTCGGCCTCGCCTACGAGCAGTACTTC	CASSADRVGLAYEQYF
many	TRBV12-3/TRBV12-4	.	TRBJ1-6	TGTGCCAGCAGTTCGCACAGGGAGACGTCCTATAATTCACCCCTCCACTTT	CASSSHRETSYNSPLHF
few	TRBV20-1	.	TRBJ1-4	TGCAGTGCTAGAGATCGGGAGGTCAAAGAAAAACTGTTTTTT	CSARDREVKEKLFF
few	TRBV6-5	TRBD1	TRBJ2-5	TGTGCCAGCAGTTACTCAGGGACAGGGGGAGAGACCCAGTACTTC	CASSYSGTGGETQYF
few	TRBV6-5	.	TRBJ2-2	TGTGCCAGCAGTTATGGGGGGGCGGACGGGGAGCTGTTTTTT	CASSYGGADGELFF
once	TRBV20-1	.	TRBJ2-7	TGCAGTGCCCCCCTTGTAGGGGAGATAGGTTACGAGCAGTACTTC	CSAPLVGEIGYEQYF
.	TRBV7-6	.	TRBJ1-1	TGTGCCAGCCTACAGGGCTGGGACACTGAAGCTTTCTTT	CASLQGWDTEAFF
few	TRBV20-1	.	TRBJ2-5	TGCAGTGCTATCAGGGATGGGGAGACCCAGTACTTC	CSAIRDGETQYF
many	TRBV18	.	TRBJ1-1	TGTGCCAGCTCACCAGGGGGACTGAACACTGAAGCTTTCTTT	CASSPGGLNTEAFF
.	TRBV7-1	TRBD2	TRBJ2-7	TGTGCCAGCAGCTCAGTTTCGCAGGGAAAGATACGCACTAGCGCCCCTTCCTACGAGCAGTACTTC	CASSSVSQGKIRTSAPSYEQYF
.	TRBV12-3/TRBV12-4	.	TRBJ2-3	TGTGCCAGCACGACGAACACAGATACGCAGTATTTT	CASTTNTDTQYF
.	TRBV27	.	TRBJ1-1	TGTGCCAGCACCCGTCAAGGGCAGTTGAACACTGAAGCTTTCTTT	CASTRQGQLNTEAFF
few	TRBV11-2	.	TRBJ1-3	TGTGCCAGCAGCTTAAACCGCAAAAACTCTGGAAACACCATATATTTT	CASSLNRKNSGNTIYF
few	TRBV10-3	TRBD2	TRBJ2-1	TGTGCCATCTCTTTTGGTCTAGCGGGAGTCTACAATGAGCAGTTCTTC	CAISFGLAGVYNEQFF
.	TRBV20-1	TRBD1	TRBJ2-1	TGCAGTGCTAGACGCCGGGACAGGGGTCTCAATGAGCAGTTCTTC	CSARRRDRGLNEQFF
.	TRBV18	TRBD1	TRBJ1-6	TGTGCCAGCTCACCCAACACAGGGGATTCACCCCTCCACTTT	CASSPNTGDSPLHF
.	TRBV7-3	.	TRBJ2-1	TGTGCCAGCAGCGTCACAGGACTACCCTACAATGAGCAGTTCTTC	CASSVTGLPYNEQFF
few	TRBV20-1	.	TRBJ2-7	TGCAGTACCAAAAGGGCAGACTACGAGCAGTACTTC	CSTKRADYEQYF
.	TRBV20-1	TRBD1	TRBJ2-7	TGCAGTGCTATACTTGTCGGGACAGGGGCCCACGAGCAGTACTTC	CSAILVGTGAHEQYF
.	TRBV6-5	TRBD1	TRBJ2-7	TGTGCCAGCGGTCAGGGGGACGAGCAGTACTTC	CASGQGDEQYF
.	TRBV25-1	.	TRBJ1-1	TGTGCCAGCAGTGAATCGGTCAGGGCTAGCACTGAAGCTTTCTTT	CASSESVRASTEAFF
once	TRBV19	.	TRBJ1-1	TGTGCCAGTCAACCGAGGGGCGACACTGAAGCTTTCTTT	CASQPRGDTEAFF
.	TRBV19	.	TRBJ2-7	TGTGCCAGTAGTATAGGGGACCACACGTCCGAGCAGTACTTC	CASSIGDHTSEQYF
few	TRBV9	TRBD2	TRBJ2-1	TGTGCCAGCACCCCCCTAGGTAGCGGGAGATACAATGAGCAGTTCTTC	CASTPLGSGRYNEQFF
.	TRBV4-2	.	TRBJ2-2	TGTGCCAGCAGCCAAGAGGGTATCACCGGGGAGCTGTTTTTT	CASSQEGITGELFF
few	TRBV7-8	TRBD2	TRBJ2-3	TGTGCCAGCAGCTCCTGGACTAGCGGGAGAGGGGCCAAGGATACGCAGTATTTT	CASSSWTSGRGAKDTQYF
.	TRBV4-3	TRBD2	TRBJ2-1	TGCGCCAGCAGCCCACATCACGGGGGGGAGAGGGAGTTCTTC	CASSPHHGGEREFF
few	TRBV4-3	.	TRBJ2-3	TGCGCCAGCAGACCTTGGGGGATAGGCCCAGATACGCAGTATTTT	CASRPWGIGPDTQYF
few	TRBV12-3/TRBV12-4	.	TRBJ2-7	TGTGCCAGCAGACGGGACTACGAGCAGTACTTC	CASRRDYEQYF
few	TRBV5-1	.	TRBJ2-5	TGTGCCAGCAGCCTTAACCTGGGGGAGACCCAGTACTTC	CASSLNLGETQYF
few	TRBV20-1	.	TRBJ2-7	TGCAGTGCTAGAAAAACGACAGGCAACTACGAGCAGTACTTC	CSARKTTGNYEQYF
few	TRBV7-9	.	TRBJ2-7	TGTGCCACCAAGAGGGGTCTCGGGGACGAGCAGTACTTC	CATKRGLGDEQYF
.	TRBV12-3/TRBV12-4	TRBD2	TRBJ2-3	TGTGCCAGCAGATGGACTAGCGGGGCTAGCACAGATACGCAGTATTTT	CASRWTSGASTDTQYF
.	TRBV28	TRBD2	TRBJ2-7	TGTGCCAGCAGTTTTGTGGGGGGGGATGGAAACGAGCAGTACTTC	CASSFVGGDGNEQYF
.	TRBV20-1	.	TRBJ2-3	TGCAGTGCAAGCCGTGGGGAGAGAACAGATACGCAGTATTTT	CSASRGERTDTQYF
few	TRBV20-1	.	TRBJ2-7	TGCAGTGCTACGAGGTTCGGCCGATCCTACGAGCAGTACTTC	CSATRFGRSYEQYF
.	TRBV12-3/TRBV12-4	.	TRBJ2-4	TGTGCCAGCAGGCCTCGATGGGCGGGACCCAAAAACATTCAGTACTTC	CASRPRWAGPKNIQYF
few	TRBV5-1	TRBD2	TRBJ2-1	TGCGCCAGCAGCGCACTAGCGGGAGGGCCCGTTGAGCAGTTCTTC	CASSALAGGPVEQFF
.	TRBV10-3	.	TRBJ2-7	TGTGCCATCAGTGAGTCGACCGGTGGGGGACGGGGTGACGAGCAGTACTTC	CAISESTGGGRGDEQYF
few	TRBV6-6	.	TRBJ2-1	TGTGCCAGCAGTTCAGGGGCGGGGGAGCAGTTCTTC	CASSSGAGEQFF
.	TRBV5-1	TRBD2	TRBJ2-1	TGCGCCAGCACCGGAGGATCCCCCGGACTAGCGATGGGGGCCATGGGGTACAATGAGCAGTTCTTC	CASTGGSPGLAMGAMGYNEQFF
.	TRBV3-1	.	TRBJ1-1	TGTGCCAGCAGCGAAGCCTGGGGTGGCACTGAAGCTTTCTTT	CASSEAWGGTEAFF
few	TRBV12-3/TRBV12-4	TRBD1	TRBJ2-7	TGTGCCAGCAGTTCCCGCTCTGACCCCGGGACAGGGGCTTACGAGCAGTACTTC	CASSSRSDPGTGAYEQYF
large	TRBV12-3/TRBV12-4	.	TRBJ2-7	TGTGCCAGCAGCCAAGGCCCGACCTACGAGCAGTACTTC	CASSQGPTYEQYF
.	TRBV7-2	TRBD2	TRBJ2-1	TGTGCCAGCAGCCCGGCGGGACTAGCGGGAATGCTGTTCTTC	CASSPAGLAGMLFF
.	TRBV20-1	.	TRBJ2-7	TGCAGTGCTAGAGAGGCCGGAGACAGTGAGCAGTACTTC	CSAREAGDSEQYF
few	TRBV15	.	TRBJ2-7	TGTGCCACCAGCAGATTTCCCCGGTACGAGCAGTACTTC	CATSRFPRYEQYF